Below, 3 T cell receptor beta chains from the same sample are listed, as sequenced in a study of blood T cell repertoires in COVID-19. Repertoires were generated with immunoSEQ multiplex PCR, while TCRdb's copy carries only in-frame clones and drops some. The table lists about 53,000 clones, 77% of them singletons. Material for sequencing was peripheral blood. These receptors all stem from a man between 65 and 85 years old with active or convalescent COVID-19.

This sequence joins TRBV5-8 and TRBJ2-1, with D unclear. The V and J ends lost 6 bases and 5 bases respectively, with 9 bases between them. The CDR3 spans 12 residues. Germline CDR1 and CDR2: SGHTS and YDEGEE. The CDR3 reads CASTRPNNEQFF. CDR3 DNA: TGTGCCAGCACCCGCCCTAACAATGAGCAGTTCTTC. Based on the CDR3 plus reference TRBV5-8 and TRBJ2-1, the full variable domain is EAGVTQSPTHLIKTRGQQATLRCSPISGHTSVYWYQQALGLGLQFLLWYDEGEERNRGNFPPRFSGRQFPNYSSELNVNALELEDSALYLCASTRPNNEQFFGPGTRLTVL.

The rearrangement joins TRBV27 to TRBJ1-1; D gene unclear. From germline, CDR1 is MNHEY and CDR2 SMNVEV (reference sequence). The ends were cut back, 5 bases at V and 1 base at J, with 17 bases in the middle. This CDR3 comprises 16 residues. The CDR3 sequence is CASSPMSSGTNTEAFF. For the CDR3, the DNA is TGTGCCAGCAGTCCTATGTCGTCAGGAACGAACACTGAAGCTTTCTTT.

Here the CDR3 reads CASSRGGASNQPQHF. The CDR3 DNA is TGTGCCAGCAGTCGCGGGGGGGCCTCCAATCAGCCCCAGCATTTT. The chain combines TRBV6-2 or TRBV6-3 with TRBJ1-5, with D possibly matching TRBD1 (6 bases). The germline gives CDR1 MNHEY, CDR2 SVGEGT. The CDR3 consists of 15 residues. V lost 5 bases and J lost 3, with 14 bases in between.